The rows below give T cell receptor beta chains drawn from one sample of a study of T cell responses to AZD1222 COVID-19 vaccine. Assay used: immunoSEQ multiplex PCR; TCRdb lists only in-frame clones, some missing. This table holds about 97,000 clones, about 88% found once. The input for sequencing was peripheral blood, taken on day 0 of AZD1222 vaccination. The receptors come from an adult in good health. The CDR3 runs from the conserved cysteine through the conserved F or W. The D gene is left open where the match is weak.

v_gene	j_gene	d_gene	CDR3nt	CDR3aa
TRBV27	TRBJ2-6	TRBD1	TGTGCCAGCACCCTAACAGGGGGAACTGGGGCCAACGTCCTGACTTTC	CASTLTGGTGANVLTF
TRBV29-1	TRBJ2-7	.	TGCAGCGTTGAGATCAGCGAGAGCAGTACCTACGAGCAGTACTTC	CSVEISESSTYEQYF
TRBV10-1	TRBJ2-5	TRBD1	TGCGCCAGCAGTGAAGGACAGGGGGCAGAGACCCAGTACTTC	CASSEGQGAETQYF
TRBV5-5	TRBJ2-7	.	TGTGCCAGCAGCTTGATAGTCAGTTACACCTACGAGCAGTACTTC	CASSLIVSYTYEQYF
TRBV27	TRBJ2-7	.	TGTGCCAGCAGACCAACGGTCTCCTACGAGCAGTACTTC	CASRPTVSYEQYF
TRBV2	TRBJ2-3	TRBD1	TGTGCCAGCAGGATAGACAGGGTGGATACGCAGTATTTT	CASRIDRVDTQYF
TRBV5-1	TRBJ2-7	.	TGCGCCAGCAGCTTGCCTCGGGACGCTCGAGGTAGCTCCTACGAGCAGTACTTC	CASSLPRDARGSSYEQYF
TRBV3-1/TRBV3-2	TRBJ1-2	TRBD1	TGTGCCAGCAGCCAACCTTGGGGTCTGACAGGGGGCGGTGGCTACACCTTC	CASSQPWGLTGGGGYTF
TRBV7-9	TRBJ2-7	.	TGTGCCAGCAGCTTTCCGGGTGCCTACGAGCAGTACTTC	CASSFPGAYEQYF
TRBV5-1	TRBJ2-7	TRBD2	TGCGCCAGCAGCTTGGCCGGCGCTAGCGGGTTCTACGAGCAGTACTTC	CASSLAGASGFYEQYF
TRBV12-5	TRBJ2-2	TRBD1	TGTGCTAGTGGGGAGGAACAGGGGGGCACCGGGGAGCTGTTTTTT	CASGEEQGGTGELFF
TRBV7-9	TRBJ2-2	.	TGTGCCAGCAGCTTAAACCCAGTAAACACCGGGGAGCTGTTTTTT	CASSLNPVNTGELFF
TRBV9	TRBJ2-3	TRBD2	TGTGCCAGCAGCCTCGGTCTAGCGGGGGGGGATACGCAGTATTTT	CASSLGLAGGDTQYF
TRBV5-4	TRBJ2-7	TRBD1	TGTGCCAGCAGCTTGGCTGGTGCAGGGGGCATTTACGAGCAGTACTTC	CASSLAGAGGIYEQYF
TRBV5-1	TRBJ2-7	TRBD2	TGCGCCAGCAGCTTGAGCGGGAGCTCCTACGAGCAGTACTTC	CASSLSGSSYEQYF